What follows are 25 T cell receptor beta chains derived from one specimen sequenced in a study of blood T cell repertoires in COVID-19. Clones were sequenced by immunoSEQ multiplex PCR, and TCRdb holds only the in-frame ones, with some missing. The profile covers 140,000 to 150,000 clones, with 85% to 90% appearing a single time and less than 3% taken by the ten largest. The sequencing input was peripheral blood. The receptors stem from a man aged 60 to 75 with active or convalescent COVID-19.

This CDR3 reads CAISSTGAGNQPQHF. As DNA, the CDR3 is TGTGCCATCAGTAGTACAGGGGCAGGCAATCAGCCCCAGCATTTT. V gene TRBV10-3 combines with J gene TRBJ1-5; TRBD1 aligns across 7 bases. This CDR3 is 15 amino acids long. Trimming at V came to 5 bases and at J to 2 bases, leaving 6 bases not matched to a gene. Per germline, CDR1 ENHRY and CDR2 SYGVKD.

This clone was recorded only once. The chain combines TRBV4-2 with TRBJ1-1, with D possibly being TRBD1 (6 bases). This CDR3 has 17 residues. CDR1 and CDR2 from the germline V gene are LGHNA and YNFKEQ. V was cut by 6 bases and J by 7 bases, with 27 bases left in between. The CDR3 region is CASRETRDLGRGREAFF. For the CDR3, the DNA is TGTGCCAGCAGGGAAACCCGGGACCTCGGGCGGGGGCGTGAAGCTTTCTTT.

The chain employs TRBV19 and TRBJ2-7; TRBD1 might be the D (6 bases). V lost 5 bases and J lost 3, with 11 bases in between. This CDR3 region has 13 residues. In germline, CDR1 is LNHDA, CDR2 SQIVND (reference sequence). CDR3 in amino acids: CASSPGQSYEQYF. CDR3 DNA: TGTGCCAGTAGTCCAGGACAGAGCTACGAGCAGTACTTC. Variable domain in full (rest from reference TRBV19 and TRBJ2-7): DGGITQSPKYLFRKEGQNVTLSCEQNLNHDAMYWYRQDPGQGLRLIYYSQIVNDFQKGDIAEGYSVSREKKESFPLTVTSAQKNPTAFYLCASSPGQSYEQYFGPGTRLTVT.

The genes are TRBV7-3 and TRBJ2-7; the match to TRBD1 covers 8 bases. This CDR3 contains 15 residues. Trimming cost V 4 bases and J 3 bases; bases outside gene matches: 8. Germline-derived CDR1 and CDR2 are SGHTA and FQGTGA. CDR3 in DNA: TGTGCCAGCAGCTCCCAGCCGGGACAGGACTACGAGCAGTACTTC. It yields the protein CASSSQPGQDYEQYF.

The chain recombines TRBV23-1 with TRBJ2-5; 13 bases align to TRBD2. TRBV23-1 is given ORF status, its function remaining uncertain. CDR3 length: 16 amino acids. Trimming took 5 bases from V and 4 from J; bases not matched to a gene: 7. The CDR3 DNA reads TGCGCCAGCAGTTACGGACTAGCGGGAGTGGCAGAGACCCAGTACTTC. It codes for CASSYGLAGVAETQYF.

The rearrangement links TRBV11-2 to TRBJ1-4; 9 bases agree with TRBD1. This CDR3 is built from 14 residues. V trimming: 3 bases; J trimming: 8 bases; junction bases outside the gene matches: 4. Germline CDR1 reads SGHAT; CDR2 reads FQNNGV. The CDR3 bases are TGTGCCAGCAGCTTCGACAGGGGGGGAGAAAAACTGTTTTTT. Protein sequence: CASSFDRGGEKLFF. The variable domain in full, completed from reference TRBV11-2 and TRBJ1-4, reads EAGVAQSPRYKIIEKRQSVAFWCNPISGHATLYWYQQILGQGPKLLIQFQNNGVVDDSQLPKDRFSAERLKGVDSTLKIQPAKLEDSAVYLCASSFDRGGEKLFFGSGTQLSVL.

The gene calls are TRBV29-1 and TRBJ2-5; 7 bases are shared with TRBD2. CDR3 size: 15 residues. Per germline, CDR1 SQVTM and CDR2 ANQGSEA. V was clipped by 7 bases and J by 4 bases; unmatched bases: 15. The CDR3 spells CSAIMGYWGGETQYF. As DNA, the CDR3 is TGCAGCGCAATTATGGGGTATTGGGGGGGAGAGACCCAGTACTTC.

The gene calls are TRBV3-1 (or the pseudogene TRBV3-2) and TRBJ1-5, with 11 nucleotides matching TRBD1. Germline V lookup: CDR1 LGHDT, CDR2 YNNKEL (reference sequence). Losses at the gene ends were 5 bases for V and 6 bases for J; bases not matched to a gene: 6. The CDR3 covers 15 residues. The CDR3 DNA reads as TGTGCCAGCAGCGATGGGACAGGGGGATTTCAGCCCCAGCATTTT. This encodes CASSDGTGGFQPQHF.

This clone was recorded only once. This chain uses TRBV28 with TRBJ2-3; 11 bases line up with TRBD2. After removal of 6 bases from V and 2 bases from J, the junction contained 7 bases not matched to a gene. This CDR3 has 16 residues. Germline CDR1 and CDR2: MDHEN and SYDVKM. In DNA, the CDR3 is TGTGCCAGCAGCCCGGCTAGCGGGAGGTCCACAGATACGCAGTATTTT. Its protein is CASSPASGRSTDTQYF.

This clone was recorded a few times. The rearrangement uses TRBV7-6 and TRBJ2-1; D remains unclear. Trimming shortened V by 1 base and J by 0 bases, and 7 bases separated the two germline ends. Germline V lookup: CDR1 SGHVS, CDR2 FNYEAQ. The CDR3 has 15 amino acids. This CDR3 reads CASSLETSSYNEQFF. Written as DNA, the CDR3 is TGTGCCAGCAGCTTAGAAACGAGCTCCTACAATGAGCAGTTCTTC.

The gene calls are TRBV4-1 and TRBJ2-3; 7 bases match TRBD2. The germline CDR1 and CDR2 sequences are MGHRA and YSYEKL. This CDR3 comprises 16 residues. J was trimmed by 3 bases and V by 5 bases; bases with no gene match: 11. The CDR3 DNA reads TGCGCCAGCAGCTCCAGGAAGGCGGGAGCGACAGATACGCAGTATTTT. Translation gives CASSSRKAGATDTQYF.

This sequence joins TRBV3-1 (or the pseudogene TRBV3-2) and TRBJ2-1, with TRBD2 matching over 9 bases. Germline V lookup: CDR1 LGHDT, CDR2 YNNKEL (reference sequence). V trimming: 4 bases; J trimming: 6 bases; junction bases outside the gene matches: 13. The CDR3 consists of 17 residues. The chain's CDR3 is CASSPERLAGGGNEQFF. The CDR3 region has the DNA TGTGCCAGCAGCCCAGAGCGTCTCGCGGGGGGGGGCAATGAGCAGTTCTTC.

This chain uses TRBV3-1 (or the pseudogene TRBV3-2) with TRBJ2-7; TRBD2 matches 14 bases. Germline CDR1 and CDR2: LGHDT and YNNKEL (reference sequence). This CDR3 is 14 amino acids long. V was clipped by 3 bases and J by 6 bases; unmatched bases: 1. Here the CDR3 DNA reads TGTGCCAGCAGCCAGGGACTAGCGGGAGTCGAGCAGTACTTC. It yields the protein CASSQGLAGVEQYF.

This clone was counted a single time. This chain uses TRBV3-1 (or the pseudogene TRBV3-2) with TRBJ2-3, with D uncertain. Trimming stripped 1 base from V and 2 bases from J, with 4 bases between. CDR3 length equals 13 residues. Germline V gives CDR1 LGHDT, CDR2 YNNKEL (reference sequence). CDR3 amino acids: CASSQGATDTQYF. In DNA form, the CDR3 reads TGTGCCAGCAGCCAAGGGGCCACAGATACGCAGTATTTT.

The J gene is TRBJ2-3, the V gene TRBV5-1, with a possible D match to TRBD2 (6 bases). V lost 4 bases and J lost 0, with 12 bases in between. Germline V gene sequence: CDR1 SGHRS, CDR2 YFSETQ. This CDR3 has 15 amino acids. CDR3 sequence reads: CASSPGDVSTDTQYF. As DNA, the CDR3 is TGCGCCAGCAGCCCGGGGGACGTTAGCACAGATACGCAGTATTTT. Full variable domain (remainder filled in from reference TRBV5-1 and TRBJ2-3): KAGVTQTPRYLIKTRGQQVTLSCSPISGHRSVSWYQQTPGQGLQFLFEYFSETQRNKGNFPGRFSGRQFSNSRSEMNVSTLELGDSALYLCASSPGDVSTDTQYFGPGTRLTVL.

V and J are TRBV7-2 and TRBJ1-2; 10 bases fit TRBD1. Looked up from germline, CDR1 is SGHTA and CDR2 is FQGNSA. The CDR3 covers 15 residues. V shed 5 bases and J 8 bases; nucleotides not matched to a gene: 11. CDR3 DNA: TGTGCCAGCAGCCAAAGGACAGGGGGGGTCAACGGCTACACCTTC. It encodes CASSQRTGGVNGYTF. Full variable domain (rest looked up from reference TRBV7-2 and TRBJ1-2): GAGVSQSPSNKVTEKGKDVELRCDPISGHTALYWYRQSLGQGLEFLIYFQGNSAPDKSGLPSDRFSAERTGGSVSTLTIQRTQQEDSAVYLCASSQRTGGVNGYTFGSGTRLTVV.

The rearrangement uses TRBV7-9 and TRBJ2-3; D not resolved. The CDR3 length is 14 residues. Per germline, CDR1 SEHNR and CDR2 FQNEAQ (reference sequence). The V gene lost 5 bases and the J gene lost 4 bases, with 13 bases spanning the gap. This chain's CDR3 is CASSPSPLSDTQYF. In DNA, the CDR3 is TGTGCCAGCAGCCCAAGCCCCTTATCAGATACGCAGTATTTT.

The CDR3 protein is CAWRERGGGSYNEQFF. DNA for the CDR3: TGTGCCTGGAGAGAACGAGGGGGGGGCTCCTACAATGAGCAGTTCTTC. The chain employs TRBV30 and TRBJ2-1; maybe TRBD2 (7 bases). The CDR3 spans 16 residues. In germline, CDR1 is GTSNPN, CDR2 SVGIG (reference sequence). The germline V and J ends were trimmed by 3 bases and 0 bases, with 15 bases remaining between them.

The V call is TRBV19, the J call TRBJ1-1; TRBD1 might be the D (6 bases). The CDR3 loop spans 14 amino acids. CDR1 is LNHDA and CDR2 is SQIVND in the germline V gene (reference sequence). The germline V and J ends were trimmed by 7 bases and 2 bases, with 14 bases remaining between them. The CDR3 bases are TGTGCCAGTAATCCAAGGGGGTTTAACACTGAAGCTTTCTTT. Residues: CASNPRGFNTEAFF.

V and J are TRBV5-8 and TRBJ1-6; D gene unclear. This CDR3 comprises 15 residues. The germline gives CDR1 SGHTS, CDR2 YDEGEE. The ends were cut back, 0 bases at V and 10 bases at J, with 14 bases in the middle. In DNA form, the CDR3 reads TGTGCCAGCAGCTTGGTGAGGCTATCGCGCTCACCCCTCCACTTT. Translated, it gives CASSLVRLSRSPLHF.

DNA for the CDR3: TGTGCCAGCAGCTCGGGGGGCTGGTCACCCCTCCACTTT. Protein sequence: CASSSGGWSPLHF. The genes are TRBV7-2 and TRBJ1-6, with D possibly matching TRBD1 (6 bases). The germline gives CDR1 SGHTA, CDR2 FQGNSA. There are 13 residues in the CDR3. V was trimmed by 4 bases and J by 10 bases, leaving 11 bases between them.

The J gene is TRBJ1-4, the V gene TRBV19; D gene uncertain. Trimming cost V 8 bases and J 4 bases, with 14 bases left between them. Germline loops: CDR1 LNHDA, CDR2 SQIVND (reference sequence). The CDR3 spans 14 residues. Here the CDR3 DNA reads TGTGCCAGTGGCCCGACTACCATTAATGAAAAACTGTTTTTT. This sequence encodes CASGPTTINEKLFF.

The J gene is TRBJ1-2, the V gene TRBV3-1 (or the pseudogene TRBV3-2); 9 nucleotides align to TRBD1. The CDR3 has 15 amino acids. Germline CDR1 reads LGHDT; CDR2 reads YNNKEL (reference sequence). The V gene end was trimmed by 2 bases and the J gene end by 5 bases; junction bases not matched to a gene: 6. The CDR3, as DNA: TGTGCCAGCAGCCAAATGGGACAGGGAGGATATGGCTACACCTTC. Its protein product is CASSQMGQGGYGYTF.

The chain is built from TRBV12-3 or TRBV12-4 and TRBJ1-5, with D uncertain. The CDR3 extends over 13 amino acids. The V end lost 7 bases, the J end lost 7 bases, and 14 bases lay between the germline ends. CDR3 amino acids: CASKSGLGQPQHF. In DNA, the CDR3 is TGTGCCAGCAAATCCGGTCTCGGGCAGCCCCAGCATTTT.

The V call is TRBV7-9, the J call TRBJ2-7; possibly TRBD2 for D (5 bases). This CDR3 has 13 amino acids. From germline, CDR1 is SEHNR and CDR2 FQNEAQ (reference sequence). V shed 4 bases and J shed 2 bases, with 9 bases lying between them. The CDR3: CASSYGLTYEQYF. The CDR3, as DNA: TGTGCCAGCAGCTACGGACTTACCTACGAGCAGTACTTC.